What follows are 14 T cell receptor beta chains derived from one specimen sequenced in a study of blood T cell repertoires in COVID-19. Clones were sequenced by immunoSEQ multiplex PCR, and TCRdb holds only the in-frame ones, with some missing. Among 200,000 to 300,000 clones listed, around nine tenths were seen once. Sequenced material: PBMCs or T cells enriched from blood (not recorded which). These receptors all come from a woman aged 18-29 years who had recovered from COVID-19.

The chain employs TRBV6-5 and TRBJ1-2; D call uncertain. Deletions cut 5 bases from V and 7 bases from J, with 11 bases between. Germline values: CDR1 MNHEY, CDR2 SVGAGI. The CDR3 extends over 12 amino acids. CDR3 nucleotides: TGTGCCAGCAGTCGCCAACAATCTGGCTACACCTTC. Translation: CASSRQQSGYTF.

On this clone itself: Since no conserved phenylalanine or tryptophan closes the CDR3, a read error is the likely cause. The DNA is left out, because the CDR3 cannot be placed on it with certainty; the CDR3 is given as TCRdb lists it. This chain uses TRBV10-3 with TRBJ1-1; the table's D call of TRBD1 was not tested on the DNA. Germline V gene lookup returns CDR1 ENHRY and CDR2 SYGVKD. The CDR3 spans 14 residues, counting both ends. The CDR3: CAISQSPGQGILPR.

There are a few counts of this clone. The chain links TRBV28 to TRBJ1-2; D not certain. This CDR3 region has 13 residues. Trimming shortened V by 2 bases and J by 4 bases, and 8 bases separated the two germline ends. Germline CDR1 MDHEN, CDR2 SYDVKM. The CDR3 coding sequence is TGTGCCAGCAGTTTAAGAAACAGCTATGGCTACACCTTC. It is translated as CASSLRNSYGYTF.

The chain carries TRBV6-4 and TRBJ1-1; tentative D call: TRBD1 (5 bases). This CDR3 has 15 residues. The V end was cut by 6 bases, the J end by 1 base, with 15 bases between. From germline, CDR1 is MRHNA and CDR2 SNTAGT. The CDR3 is CASSVTREANTEAFF. The CDR3 nucleotides are TGTGCCAGCAGCGTTACCAGGGAAGCGAACACTGAAGCTTTCTTT.

This chain joins TRBV11-3 and TRBJ2-7; 7 bases align to TRBD1. Per the germline V gene, CDR1 is SGHNT and CDR2 is YENEEA. This CDR3 is 14 amino acids long. V lost 5 bases and J lost 2; bases outside the gene matches: 6. The chain's CDR3 is CASSPGGSTYEQYF. DNA of the CDR3: TGTGCCAGCAGCCCAGGGGGATCAACCTACGAGCAGTACTTC.

This clone was seen once. The V and J genes are TRBV7-8 and TRBJ1-1; unclear D gene. The CDR3 covers 17 residues. Germline V gene data show CDR1 as SGHVS and CDR2 as FQNEAQ. V lost 0 bases and J lost 11, with 25 bases in between. CDR3 DNA sequence: TGTGCCAGCAGCTTAGCTCATTTGGGCCAGGTCTCGGAAAACGCTTTCTTT. Protein sequence: CASSLAHLGQVSENAFF.

The J gene is TRBJ2-7, the V gene TRBV2; D might be TRBD1 (6 bases). This CDR3 has 14 residues. The V gene's germline CDR1 is SNHLY and CDR2 FYNNEI. Trimming stripped 4 bases from V and 5 bases from J, with 15 bases between. This CDR3 is CASSGQNAGDEQYF. The CDR3, as DNA: TGTGCCAGCAGTGGACAAAACGCAGGGGACGAGCAGTACTTC.

The rearrangement links TRBV18 to TRBJ1-3; D is unresolved. The germline V gene has CDR1 KGHSH and CDR2 LQKENI. V was clipped by 2 bases and J by 2 bases, with 7 bases between them. The CDR3 extends over 14 amino acids. CDR3: CASSPEGAGNTIYF. The DNA of the CDR3 is TGTGCCAGCTCACCAGAGGGTGCTGGAAACACCATATATTTT.

The chain uses TRBV11-3 and TRBJ2-7; D remains ambiguous. Looked up from germline, CDR1 is SGHNT and CDR2 is YENEEA. Trimming cost V 5 bases and J 6 bases, with 17 bases left between them. The CDR3 runs 14 residues. The CDR3 DNA is TGTGCCAGCAGCCCCCTGGGCACCCTCTCCGAGCAGTACTTC. This sequence encodes CASSPLGTLSEQYF.

The chain combines TRBV7-2 with TRBJ1-5; TRBD1 matches at 9 bases. Trimming took 2 bases from V and 5 from J; bases not matched to a gene: 1. Germline-derived CDR1 and CDR2 are SGHTA and FQGNSA. The CDR3 totals 14 residues. The CDR3 region is CASSLRTGDQPQHF. The CDR3 DNA sequence: TGTGCCAGCAGCTTACGGACAGGGGATCAGCCCCAGCATTTT.

This chain connects TRBV27 to TRBJ1-5; 11 bases agree with TRBD1. Germline V lookup: CDR1 MNHEY, CDR2 SMNVEV (reference sequence). With 5 bases clipped from V and 0 bases from J, the junction kept 6 bases outside the gene matches. CDR3 length: 17 residues. The CDR3: CASSQGTGGYSNQPQHF. CDR3 DNA: TGTGCCAGCAGTCAAGGGACAGGGGGATATAGCAATCAGCCCCAGCATTTT.

The V and J genes are TRBV29-1 and TRBJ2-2, with a weak D call TRBD2 (5 bases). This CDR3 is 13 amino acids long. The germline CDR1 and CDR2 sequences are SQVTM and ANQGSEA. The V end was cut by 4 bases, the J end by 4 bases, with 10 bases between. This CDR3 is CSVGGIGTGELFF. Written as DNA, the CDR3 is TGCAGCGTTGGAGGGATTGGCACCGGGGAGCTGTTTTTT.

This chain uses TRBV2 with TRBJ1-4; tentative D call: TRBD1 (5 bases). The CDR3 runs 18 residues. The V gene's germline CDR1 is SNHLY and CDR2 FYNNEI. With 3 bases removed from V and 0 bases from J, the gap between germline ends came to 17 bases. CDR3 sequence reads: CASSDPGGGLATNEKLFF. Here the CDR3 DNA reads TGTGCCAGCAGTGACCCCGGGGGGGGACTTGCAACTAATGAAAAACTGTTTTTT.

There are many counts of this clone. The gene calls are TRBV6-5 and TRBJ2-1; 12 bases align to TRBD2. Germline CDR1 MNHEY, CDR2 SVGAGI. The CDR3 contains 15 residues. Trimming cost V 4 bases and J 8 bases; bases outside gene matches: 6. CDR3 in amino acids: CASSSTSGRRDEQFF. The CDR3 DNA is TGTGCCAGCAGTTCCACTAGCGGGAGGCGGGATGAGCAGTTCTTC.